Ten or more counts support the clone carrying this T cell receptor (beta chain). Antigen specificity is unknown. These data come from a study of CD8 T cells in ankylosing spondylitis. Findings and limits, study-wide: Characteristic of ankylosing spondylitis blood, it appeared, was a TCR beta motif comprising about 8 highly homologous variants.

TCRdb redid the calling of the 5' RACE reads with MiXCR, one entry per CDR3 protein. The repertoire includes fewer than 750,000 distinct CDR3 sequences, around 20% of them detected once, and under 20% sits in the top ten. The CDR3 is 14 amino acids. Trimming removed 1 base from V and 7 bases from J; junction bases left unmatched: 5. The germline V gene has CDR1 SGHDT and CDR2 YYEEEE. The chain carries TRBV5-6 and TRBJ2-7, with 10 bases that match TRBD2. The TCR originated in a male donor with ankylosing spondylitis. The sequenced sample was blood, either unsorted or a sorted T cell fraction (not recorded which). CDR3 nucleotide sequence: TGTGCCAGCAGCTTGATACTAGCGGGATCTGAGCAGTACTTC. It yields the protein CASSLILAGSEQYF.